The sequence of this T cell receptor beta chain was determined in a study of beta chain features in type 1 diabetes. Study-level results: Sequencing the cDNA could make cells with high TCR expression show up more than they should.

Expressed TCRB transcripts were sequenced because the entire RNA isolate underwent reverse transcription. The protocol was immunoSEQ multiplex PCR, while the TCRdb copy is restricted to in-frame clones and leaves out a portion. Of 150,000 to 160,000 clones listed, more than 9.5% are singletons. Germline loops: CDR1 SGDLS, CDR2 YYNGEE. Unmatched junction bases numbered 4, after V lost 4 bases and J lost 3 bases. This CDR3 is built from 14 residues. As concerns this clone: Its antigen is not identified.

Each of the CD4+ naive, central memory, regulatory and stem cell-like memory populations was sorted via CD45RO/CCR7/CD25/CD127/CD95/CD27. The chain combines TRBV9 with TRBJ2-7, with 10 bases fitting TRBD1. The sample was central memory CD4+ T cells from blood. The receptor was isolated from a young man in good health. CDR3 in amino acids: CASSLGQGSYEQYF. Written as DNA, the CDR3 is TGTGCCAGCAGCCTGGGACAGGGGAGCTACGAGCAGTACTTC.